Shown below are 5 T cell receptor beta chains from a single sample sequenced in a study of blood T cell repertoires in COVID-19. This table comes from immunoSEQ multiplex PCR, and its TCRdb copy is limited to in-frame clones, with some not included. Of about 15,000 clones detected, 80% to 90% appear once; the ten largest clones hold 2.5% to 4%. The sequenced material came from peripheral blood. These receptors were collected from a human donor in a cohort sampled during active COVID-19.

Remarks on this clone: At one of its ends the junction is not consistent with the germline gene, which may arise from a read error. The chain joins TRBV6-1 to TRBJ1-5; possible D gene TRBD1, 5 bases. The germline gives CDR1 MNHNS, CDR2 SASEGT. The CDR3 covers 14 residues. This CDR3 reads CASSEQGGKQPQHF. In nucleotides, the CDR3 is TGTGCCAGCAGTGAACAGGGCGGCAAACAGCCCCAGCATTTT.

This clone was detected a few times. V and J are TRBV6-2 or TRBV6-3 and TRBJ1-1; D gene ambiguous. Trimming cost V 4 bases and J 1 base, with 10 bases left between them. There are 14 residues in the CDR3. The V gene's germline CDR1 is MNHEY and CDR2 SVGEGT. CDR3 in amino acids: CASSSITQNTEAFF. CDR3 coding DNA: TGTGCCAGCAGTTCTATAACTCAGAACACTGAAGCTTTCTTT.

The V call is TRBV10-1, the J call TRBJ2-5; TRBD2 is a possible D gene (5 bases). The CDR3 totals 14 residues. CDR1 is WNHNN, CDR2 SYGVQD, per germline (reference sequence). Trimming cost V 8 bases and J 0 bases, with 13 bases left between them. The DNA for the CDR3 is TGCGCCAGCGGTGTCCCGGAGGACCAAGAGACCCAGTACTTC. This sequence encodes CASGVPEDQETQYF.

This chain uses TRBV4-1 with TRBJ1-2, with no clear D. Per germline, CDR1 MGHRA and CDR2 YSYEKL. The length of the CDR3 is 16 residues. V was clipped by 4 bases and J by 8 bases, with 23 bases between them. CDR3 coding DNA: TGCGCCAGCAGCCTGGAAGCGGGCCAGTCGGTGGGCGGCTACACCTTC. This codes for CASSLEAGQSVGGYTF.

The sample holds one count of this clone. V usage is TRBV30 and J usage is TRBJ2-7, with D perhaps matching TRBD1 (7 bases). The CDR3 covers 13 residues. The germline V and J ends were trimmed by 3 bases and 7 bases, with 16 bases remaining between them. Germline lookup yields CDR1 GTSNPN and CDR2 SVGIG (reference sequence). The chain's CDR3 is CAWSPRGVGEQYF. CDR3 sequence (DNA): TGTGCCTGGAGCCCCAGGGGGGTGGGAGAGCAGTACTTC.